A single T cell receptor beta chain is shown here with its context. The sample belongs to a study of CD8 T cell repertoires and HIV-1 epitope variants. About the study: Tested: three Gag epitope families, Nef HW9 and YT9.

This CDR3 is built from 16 residues. The V segment lost 6 bases and the J segment 6 bases; nucleotides outside the gene matches: 12. From germline, CDR1 is MGHDK and CDR2 SYGVNS. TCRdb's table, derived via immunoSEQ multiplex PCR, lists solely in-frame clones and lacks some. The sample holds about 95,000 clones, roughly 80% seen once. The V call is TRBV25-1, the J call TRBJ2-3; TRBD2 agrees at 10 bases. Sample: uncultured baseline CD8+ T cells from peripheral blood mononuclear cells (PBMCs). The clonotype was recovered from a male donor with HIV. This chain's CDR3 is CASSAPELAGTDTQYF. DNA of the CDR3: TGTGCCAGCAGCGCTCCCGAACTAGCGGGAACCGATACGCAGTATTTT.